The 30 T cell receptor beta chains presented below share a single source sample, sequenced in a study of T cell responses to AZD1222 COVID-19 vaccine. Repertoires were generated with immunoSEQ multiplex PCR, while TCRdb's copy carries only in-frame clones and drops some. The table has 70,000 to 80,000 clones, around 80% seen once. The sequenced sample was peripheral blood, obtained 28 days after the second AZD1222 dose. Receptor source: an adult who received the AZD1222 COVID-19 vaccine.

This chain links TRBV24-1 with TRBJ2-5; 8 nucleotides line up with TRBD2. Germline V CDR1 and CDR2: KGHDR, SFDVKD. The CDR3 extends over 13 amino acids. The J segment lost 3 bases and the V segment lost 5 bases, leaving 1 base of the junction unmatched. Written as DNA, the CDR3 is TGTGCCACCAGTGCGGGACTAGAAGAGACCCAGTACTTC. Protein product: CATSAGLEETQYF.

This clone occurred once. The V call is TRBV2, the J call TRBJ2-3; 8 bases match TRBD1. This CDR3 region has 15 residues. Germline CDR1 reads SNHLY; CDR2 reads FYNNEI. Trimming at V came to 8 bases and at J to 0 bases, leaving 7 bases not matched to a gene. The CDR3 region is CASGGQGASTDTQYF. CDR3 bases: TGTGCCAGCGGTGGGCAGGGGGCTAGCACAGATACGCAGTATTTT.

This sequence joins TRBV4-1 and TRBJ2-3, with TRBD2 identical over 7 bases. The CDR3 has 17 amino acids. Germline V CDR1 and CDR2: MGHRA, YSYEKL. Trimming cost V 0 bases and J 6 bases; bases outside gene matches: 12. Written as DNA, the CDR3 is TGCGCCAGCAGCCAAGATCTTGGGCTAGCGGTGAGTGATACGCAGTATTTT. Protein sequence: CASSQDLGLAVSDTQYF.

The V gene is TRBV11-2, the J gene TRBJ2-7, with 8 bases aligning to TRBD1. Germline V gene data show CDR1 as SGHAT and CDR2 as FQNNGV. The trim removed 5 bases at V and 0 bases at J, leaving 6 bases unmatched. CDR3 length: 15 residues. The CDR3 spells CASSNRGTLSYEQYF. The CDR3 DNA sequence: TGTGCCAGCAGCAACAGGGGGACGCTCTCCTACGAGCAGTACTTC.

This chain joins TRBV15 and TRBJ2-5; tentative D call: TRBD2 (5 bases). CDR3 size: 14 residues. Germline V lookup: CDR1 LNHNV, CDR2 YYDKDF (reference sequence). Trimming took off 4 bases at V and 4 bases at J, with 13 bases between the two ends. This CDR3 reads CATSTGPRGETQYF. The CDR3 nucleotides read TGTGCCACCAGCACAGGACCTCGGGGAGAGACCCAGTACTTC. The complete variable domain, with remaining parts taken from reference TRBV15 and TRBJ2-5, reads DAMVIQNPRYQVTQFGKPVTLSCSQTLNHNVMYWYQQKSSQAPKLLFHYYDKDFNNEADTPDNFQSRRPNTSFCFLDIRSPGLGDTAMYLCATSTGPRGETQYFGPGTRLLVL.

The chain uses TRBV11-2 and TRBJ2-7; D gene uncertain. This CDR3 is 16 amino acids long. Germline V gives CDR1 SGHAT, CDR2 FQNNGV. Deletions cut 4 bases from V and 0 bases from J, with 16 bases between. The CDR3 nucleotides are TGTGCCAGCAGCTCCTCCGGAGACGGCGACTCCTACGAGCAGTACTTC. This sequence encodes CASSSSGDGDSYEQYF.

The chain is built from TRBV19 and TRBJ1-2; no clear D. This CDR3 comprises 11 residues. The germline gives CDR1 LNHDA, CDR2 SQIVND (reference sequence). Trimming took off 1 base at V and 8 bases at J, with 5 bases between the two ends. In DNA, the CDR3 is TGTGCCAGTAGTATAGGCGGAGGCTACACCTTC. Translating it yields CASSIGGGYTF.

CDR3 DNA sequence: TGTGCCAGCAGAGAGGGGGCCAAAAACATTCAGTACTTC. Amino acids: CASREGAKNIQYF. The chain uses TRBV2 and TRBJ2-4; the D gene could be TRBD1 or TRBD2 (5 bases each). Germline lookup yields CDR1 SNHLY and CDR2 FYNNEI. The CDR3 covers 13 residues. Trimming took off 6 bases at V and 1 base at J, with 7 bases between the two ends. Full variable domain (remainder filled in from reference TRBV2 and TRBJ2-4): EPEVTQTPSHQVTQMGQEVILRCVPISNHLYFYWYRQILGQKVEFLVSFYNNEISEKSEIFDDQFSVERPDGSNFTLKIRSTKLEDSAMYFCASREGAKNIQYFGAGTRLSVL.

V gene TRBV9 combines with J gene TRBJ2-7; D might be TRBD1 or TRBD2, each matching 6 bases. Germline V gene data show CDR1 as SGDLS and CDR2 as YYNGEE. Trimming pared 3 bases from V and 1 base from J, leaving 14 bases between. The CDR3 loop spans 15 amino acids. CDR3 loop: CASSAEGGRSYEQYF. CDR3 DNA sequence: TGTGCCAGCAGCGCCGAAGGGGGGAGGTCCTACGAGCAGTACTTC. Supplemented by reference TRBV9 and TRBJ2-7, the full variable domain reads DSGVTQTPKHLITATGQRVTLRCSPRSGDLSVYWYQQSLDQGLQFLIQYYNGEERAKGNILERFSAQQFPDLHSELNLSSLELGDSALYFCASSAEGGRSYEQYFGPGTRLTVT.

V usage is TRBV4-2 and J usage is TRBJ2-3; D is ambiguous. Trimming removed 0 bases from V and 2 bases from J, with 9 bases in between. The germline CDR1 and CDR2 sequences are LGHNA and YNFKEQ. The CDR3 is 15 residues long. The CDR3 protein is CASSQETGPTDTQYF. The CDR3 DNA sequence: TGTGCCAGCAGCCAAGAAACGGGCCCCACAGATACGCAGTATTTT.

The chain couples TRBV21-1 to TRBJ1-5. TRBV21-1 is designated a pseudogene. The CDR3 sequence is 14 residues long. CDR3 loop: CASSKPDWNQPQHF. The CDR3 DNA sequence: TGTGCCAGCAGCAAACCCGACTGGAATCAGCCCCAGCATTTT.

This chain joins TRBV7-2 and TRBJ1-5, with 7 bases aligning to TRBD1. Germline lookup yields CDR1 SGHTA and CDR2 FQGNSA. The CDR3 is made up of 17 amino acids. V lost 5 bases and J lost 1; bases outside the gene matches: 11. The CDR3 is CASSPWTGQYSNQPQHF. The CDR3 DNA reads as TGTGCCAGCAGCCCGTGGACGGGACAGTACAGCAATCAGCCCCAGCATTTT.

This clone appeared many times. This chain links TRBV28 with TRBJ1-5; a weak D match, TRBD1 (5 bases). The V end lost 0 bases, the J end lost 1 base, and 19 bases lay between the germline ends. Germline CDR1 and CDR2: MDHEN and SYDVKM. CDR3 length: 19 residues. CDR3 DNA sequence: TGTGCCAGCAGTTTATGGCCCTTGGGGGGAGGAGTGAGCAATCAGCCCCAGCATTTT. Its translation: CASSLWPLGGGVSNQPQHF.

This chain links TRBV15 with TRBJ2-3; D is undetermined. The V gene lost 0 bases and the J gene lost 3 bases, with 10 bases spanning the gap. Germline V gene lookup returns CDR1 LNHNV and CDR2 YYDKDF (reference sequence). The CDR3 covers 15 residues. CDR3 in DNA: TGTGCCACCAGCAGAGATCAGATGGAAACAGATACGCAGTATTTT. This encodes CATSRDQMETDTQYF.

The rearrangement uses TRBV6-6 and TRBJ2-2, with 9 bases aligning to TRBD2. The CDR3 consists of 16 residues. CDR1 and CDR2 (germline): MNHNY, SVGAGI (reference sequence). V gave up 5 bases and J gave up 1 base; unmatched junction bases: 5. CDR3 sequence reads: CASSVRLAENTGELFF. The DNA for the CDR3 is TGTGCCAGCAGTGTTCGACTAGCGGAGAACACCGGGGAGCTGTTTTTT.

This clone came up once. This chain links TRBV28 with TRBJ2-2, with D tentatively TRBD1 (6 bases). Trimming left V 3 bases short and J 5 bases short, with 19 bases between. CDR3 length equals 17 residues. The germline CDR1 and CDR2 sequences are MDHEN and SYDVKM. CDR3 in DNA: TGTGCCAGCAGTTTGACGGGGCCGGGACACAATACCGGGGAGCTGTTTTTT. It specifies CASSLTGPGHNTGELFF.

The V gene is TRBV27, the J gene TRBJ2-1; 11 positions agree with TRBD2. V dropped 6 bases and J dropped 9; count of bases not matched to a gene: 16. Germline values: CDR1 MNHEY, CDR2 SMNVEV (reference sequence). This CDR3 is built from 17 residues. CDR3 sequence: CASRKTSGDFALGEQFF. DNA for the CDR3: TGTGCCAGCAGGAAGACTAGCGGGGATTTCGCTTTGGGTGAGCAGTTCTTC.

The chain is built from TRBV3-1 (or the pseudogene TRBV3-2) and TRBJ2-7; unclear D gene. The V gene lost 4 bases and the J gene lost 3 bases, with 10 bases spanning the gap. In germline, CDR1 is LGHDT, CDR2 YNNKEL (reference sequence). The CDR3 contains 13 residues. CDR3 in amino acids: CASSLDDNYEQYF. The CDR3 DNA sequence: TGTGCCAGCAGCCTGGACGACAACTACGAGCAGTACTTC.

The genes are TRBV30 and TRBJ1-1, with 7 bases that match TRBD1. Germline V gives CDR1 GTSNPN, CDR2 SVGIG (reference sequence). V shed 8 bases, J shed 0 bases, and the junction held 3 bases outside the gene matches. The CDR3 is made up of 12 amino acids. The CDR3 region is CAVDRVNTEAFF. The CDR3 bases are TGTGCCGTTGACAGGGTGAACACTGAAGCTTTCTTT.

This clone was found once. This chain uses TRBV3-1 (or the pseudogene TRBV3-2) with TRBJ1-5; maybe TRBD1 (5 bases). The CDR3 contains 14 residues. Trimming stripped 2 bases from V and 6 bases from J, with 11 bases between. Germline-derived CDR1 and CDR2 are LGHDT and YNNKEL (reference sequence). CDR3 in amino acids: CASSQRGLGQPQHF. DNA for the CDR3: TGTGCCAGCAGCCAAAGGGGTCTCGGTCAGCCCCAGCATTTT.

This chain connects TRBV13 to TRBJ2-7, with D uncertain. V shed 1 base and J shed 5 bases, with 6 bases lying between them. Germline V CDR1 and CDR2: PRHDT, FYEKMQ (reference sequence). This CDR3 contains 12 residues. Here the CDR3 DNA reads TGTGCCAGCAGCTTAGTAGGGAACGAGCAGTACTTC. Protein product: CASSLVGNEQYF.

This clone turned up a few times. The rearrangement uses TRBV4-2 and TRBJ2-7; 9 bases map to TRBD2. The trim removed 3 bases at V and 4 bases at J, leaving 10 bases unmatched. Germline V gives CDR1 LGHNA, CDR2 YNFKEQ. There are 16 residues in the CDR3. The CDR3 spells CASSQGEAGGVYEQYF. The CDR3 bases are TGTGCCAGCAGCCAGGGGGAGGCGGGAGGGGTATACGAGCAGTACTTC.

The chain carries TRBV15 and TRBJ2-5; 7 bases match TRBD1. This CDR3 comprises 19 residues. Germline values: CDR1 LNHNV, CDR2 YYDKDF (reference sequence). V was clipped by 3 bases and J by 5 bases; unmatched bases: 21. Here the CDR3 DNA reads TGTGCCACCAGCAGTGCTTTAACCGGGACAGTGAAAAATCGCGAGACCCAGTACTTC. Protein product: CATSSALTGTVKNRETQYF.

This clone has only one observation. The V call is TRBV5-6, the J call TRBJ2-1, with D possibly matching TRBD2 (6 bases). V dropped 5 bases and J dropped 6 bases, with 12 bases sitting between them. CDR3 length: 13 amino acids. Germline V gene sequence: CDR1 SGHDT, CDR2 YYEEEE. CDR3 bases: TGTGCCAGCAGGGGGGGAGGCGGCAATGAGCAGTTCTTC. Residues: CASRGGGGNEQFF.

This chain links TRBV27 with TRBJ2-5; D may be TRBD2 (6 bases). This CDR3 is 16 amino acids long. Germline CDR1 is MNHEY and CDR2 is SMNVEV (reference sequence). Trimming stripped 6 bases from V and 4 bases from J, with 21 bases between. CDR3 loop: CASSSLMGTGGETQYF. In DNA form, the CDR3 reads TGTGCCAGCAGCTCGCTTATGGGGACCGGGGGAGAGACCCAGTACTTC.

The CDR3 region has the DNA TGCGCCAGCAGCTCCACCGTTAGCGGGAGTGGCGAGACCCAGTACTTC. Translation: CASSSTVSGSGETQYF. The chain uses TRBV5-1 and TRBJ2-5; TRBD2 aligns across 9 bases. The CDR3 consists of 16 residues. V lost 3 bases, J lost 5 bases, and 11 bases stayed unmatched. Germline CDR1 SGHRS, CDR2 YFSETQ.

This clone was recorded only once. J is TRBJ1-2 and V is TRBV24-1, with 11 bases aligning to TRBD1. Germline V gives CDR1 KGHDR, CDR2 SFDVKD. The ends lost 4 bases at V and 6 bases at J; junction bases unmatched: 6. CDR3 length equals 15 residues. The CDR3 DNA reads TGTGCCACCAGTGACCGGGGACAGGGGGTCCATGGCTACACCTTC. It specifies CATSDRGQGVHGYTF.

The rearrangement links TRBV5-8 to TRBJ2-3, with D perhaps given as TRBD1 or TRBD2 (7 bases each). The germline gives CDR1 SGHTS, CDR2 YDEGEE. The CDR3 loop spans 16 amino acids. Trimming cost V 4 bases and J 2 bases, with 17 bases left between them. The CDR3 sequence is CASSRGAGGITDTQYF. CDR3 in DNA: TGTGCCAGCAGCCGGGGGGCAGGGGGTATCACAGATACGCAGTATTTT.

The V and J genes are TRBV28 and TRBJ2-7; D gene ambiguous. V was trimmed by 7 bases and J by 0 bases, leaving 10 bases between them. The length of the CDR3 is 13 residues. Germline values: CDR1 MDHEN, CDR2 SYDVKM. The CDR3 DNA follows: TGTGCCAGCACCTTAAGTGGCTCCTACGAGCAGTACTTC. Translation gives CASTLSGSYEQYF.

This clone was observed once. J is TRBJ2-7 and V is TRBV28, with D uncertain. The CDR3 runs 12 residues. Trimming left V 6 bases short and J 1 base short, with 7 bases between. Germline V gives CDR1 MDHEN, CDR2 SYDVKM. This chain's CDR3 is CASRGLSYEQYF. In DNA form, the CDR3 reads TGTGCCAGCAGGGGTCTTTCCTACGAGCAGTACTTC.